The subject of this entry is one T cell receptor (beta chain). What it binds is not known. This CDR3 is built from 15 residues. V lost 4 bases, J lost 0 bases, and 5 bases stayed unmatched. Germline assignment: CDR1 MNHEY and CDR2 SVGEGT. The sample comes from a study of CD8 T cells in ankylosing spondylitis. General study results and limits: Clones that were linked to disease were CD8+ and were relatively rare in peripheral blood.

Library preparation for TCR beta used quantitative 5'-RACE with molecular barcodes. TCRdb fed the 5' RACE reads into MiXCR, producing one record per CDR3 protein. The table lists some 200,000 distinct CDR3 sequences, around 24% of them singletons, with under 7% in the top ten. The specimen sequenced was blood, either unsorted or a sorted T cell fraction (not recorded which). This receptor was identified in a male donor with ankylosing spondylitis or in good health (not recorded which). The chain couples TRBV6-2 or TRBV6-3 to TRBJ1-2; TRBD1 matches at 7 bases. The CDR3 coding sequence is TGTGCCAGCAGTTCTACAGGGGCGGCTAACTATGGCTACACCTTC. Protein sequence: CASSSTGAANYGYTF.